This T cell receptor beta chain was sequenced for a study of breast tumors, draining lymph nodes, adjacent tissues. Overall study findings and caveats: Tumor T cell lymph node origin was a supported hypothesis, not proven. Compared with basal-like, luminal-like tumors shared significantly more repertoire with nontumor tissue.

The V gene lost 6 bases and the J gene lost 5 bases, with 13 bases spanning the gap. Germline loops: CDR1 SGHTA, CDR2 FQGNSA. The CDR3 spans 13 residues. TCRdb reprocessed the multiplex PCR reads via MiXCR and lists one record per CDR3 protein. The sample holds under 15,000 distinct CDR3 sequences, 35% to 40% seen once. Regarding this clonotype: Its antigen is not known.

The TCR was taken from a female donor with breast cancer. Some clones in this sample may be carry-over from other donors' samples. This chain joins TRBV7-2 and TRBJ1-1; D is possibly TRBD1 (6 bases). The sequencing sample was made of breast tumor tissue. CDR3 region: CASSRQGGTEAFF. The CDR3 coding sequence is TGTGCCAGCAGTCGACAAGGGGGAACTGAAGCTTTCTTT.